This TCR beta chain stems from a study of T cell responses to AZD1222 COVID-19 vaccine (dated by TCRdb to the early 2020s). About the full investigation: AZD1222 recipients given second doses at about 4 weeks or at about 12 weeks were pooled, since spike-specific TCR depth and breadth were not found to differ between the two schedules. Trial participants were enrolled by age into 18-55, 56-69 and 70-plus year subgroups, with 148, 28 and 57 TCR-sequenced participants respectively. A total of 230 to 250 trial participants underwent TCR sequencing, of whom around 200 received two doses of AZD1222 and around 25 received two doses of the MenACWY control vaccine. Results the study describes overall, beyond this receptor: Because no day 14 peak-response samples were available, the repertoires could be characterized only after the peak T cell response. CD4 TCRs associated with the vaccine covered the entire spike protein, and the dominant responses were in regions 160-218 and 743-854. Only a handful of AZD1222 recipients were SARS-CoV-2 seropositive at baseline, limiting conclusions about previously exposed vaccinees. Most participants were white British and females outnumbered males, and the authors suggested that clonal diversity may have been underestimated. In the small 56-69-year group, the increase in depth fell short of significance, most likely because of low power. After two AZD1222 doses, spike-specific TCR breadth and depth were significantly higher than at day 0 and than in MenACWY recipients. Reportedly, almost half of the unique spike-specific TCRs recognized epitopes lying outside the regions that are mutated in the B.1.351 and B.1.1.7 variants.

The time point label of this sample denotes: baseline before first vaccination. Samples from vaccinated people were obtained from the UK trials COV001 and COV002, which included a single-blind randomized controlled phase 2/3 trial of AZD1222 (ChAdOx1 nCoV-19) in healthy adults. For TCRbeta chain sequencing, PBMC samples from trial participants were taken at day 0 and at day 28 after the second dose. The CDR3 regions of human TCRbeta chains were analyzed by immunosequencing. As for the original processing: Repertoire TCRs were matched against a reference library of SARS-CoV-2-specific TCRs generated with the MIRA antigen-specificity platform. Breadth meant the fraction of unique TCRs that were SARS-CoV-2-associated, whereas depth meant the fraction of total T cells that were SARS-CoV-2-associated. Each spike-specific TCR was assigned to its reactive spike region and to a CD4 or CD8 class using the MIRA data. Log10-transformed breadth and depth values were compared by one-way ANOVA with Sidak's multiple comparisons tests. Here the immuneACCESS table is served through TCRdb, limited to in-frame sequences with V and J called. Missing clones are a known gap in these copies; in checked studies unresolved V genes cover under half, and the rest lacks a known reason. Clone size and the V and J calls come from that table; the DNA yielded D and trimming. For this sample there are tens of thousands of clones; approximately 86% appear just once. Of the sample, approximately 5.5% is held by the ten largest clones.

V and J lose 4 bases and 8 bases, and a span of 15 bases separates them. The CDR3 covers 14 residues, taking in both the cysteine and the phenylalanine. The read is trimmed to its CDR3 DNA, 42 bases read in frame from base 1. For CDR1 and CDR2, the germline V gene lists KGHSH and LQKENI. With regard to this clone: Its cognate antigen has yet to be identified. Base qualities were left out, and no much larger clone turns up one base away.

Recombination linked TRBV18 to TRBJ1-5; a confident D gene designation cannot be given. The TCR comes from an adult in good health. The material was peripheral blood, obtained on day 0 of AZD1222 vaccination. Here the CDR3 is given as CASSLGRTGEPQHF. The bases are TGTGCCAGCTCACTAGGACGGACCGGGGAGCCCCAGCATTTT.